The clone carrying this T cell receptor (beta chain) was detected ten times or more. The source of the sample is a study of identical twins. TCRdb processed the 5' RACE reads anew with MiXCR; each CDR3 protein has one entry. There are more than 650,000 distinct CDR3 sequences in the sample; around 6% occur only once, and 1.5% to 2% lies in the top ten. Among all donors, each was a healthy Caucasian. V was clipped by 5 bases and J by 0 bases; unmatched bases: 6. Per the germline V gene, CDR1 is MNHEY and CDR2 is SMNVEV (reference sequence). The CDR3 length is 16 residues. Sequenced material: naive T cells sorted from blood. The chain has TRBV27 and TRBJ2-1; 8 bases are shared with TRBD1. The sequence was collected from a man between 18 and 35 years old in good health. The chain's CDR3 is CASSPTGGSSYNEQFF. The DNA for the CDR3 is TGTGCCAGCAGTCCAACAGGGGGGAGCTCCTACAATGAGCAGTTCTTC.